This T cell receptor (beta chain) was observed in a study of blood T cell repertoires in COVID-19. CDR3 length: 15 amino acids. Germline trimming cut 3 bases from V and 6 bases from J; bases unmatched to any gene: 7. Germline CDR1 and CDR2: KGHSH and LQKENI. Assay used: immunoSEQ multiplex PCR; TCRdb lists only in-frame clones, some missing. The sample contains 150,000 or so clones, 65% to 85% of which appear only once. The sequenced material came from peripheral blood. The chain links TRBV18 to TRBJ1-4; 7 nucleotides agree with TRBD1. The clonotype was recovered from a man between 60 and 70 years old with active or convalescent COVID-19. DNA of the CDR3: TGTGCCAGCTCACCGCTCCGGGACAGTCATGAAAAACTGTTTTTT. This gives the protein CASSPLRDSHEKLFF. The whole variable domain, filled in from reference TRBV18 and TRBJ1-4, reads NAGVMQNPRHLVRRRGQEARLRCSPMKGHSHVYWYRQLPEEGLKFMVYLQKENIIDESGMPKERFSAEFPKEGPSILRIQQVVRGDSAAYFCASSPLRDSHEKLFFGSGTQLSVL.